Described below is a single T cell receptor beta chain sequence and its context. This entry is derived from a study of blood T cell repertoires in COVID-19. For the study at large: Samples of COVID-19 (acute and convalescent) were obtained from the United States, Italy and Spain. In each case, the material was cDNA or gDNA derived from T cells, B-cell-depleted T cells, or PBMCs.

As handled by the study authors: Reference gene primer amplification gave estimated nucleated cell counts. Clones were sequenced by immunoSEQ multiplex PCR, and TCRdb holds only the in-frame ones, with some missing. That table is the source of V, J and clone size, and D and trimming were worked out from the DNA. Among 150,000 to 200,000 clones listed, about 88% were seen once. V was shortened by 0 bases and J by 5 bases, with 11 bases between the two germline ends. CDR1 GTSNPN and CDR2 SVGIG come from the germline V gene (reference sequence). This CDR3 region has 15 residues. This sequence joins TRBV30 and TRBJ1-6; a weak D match, TRBD1 (6 bases). The sample comprised peripheral blood. The clonotype comes from a man aged 18 to 29 with acute or convalescent COVID-19. The CDR3: CAWSVAGANNSPLHF. The CDR3 region has the DNA TGTGCCTGGAGTGTTGCAGGGGCCAATAATTCACCCCTCCACTTT.